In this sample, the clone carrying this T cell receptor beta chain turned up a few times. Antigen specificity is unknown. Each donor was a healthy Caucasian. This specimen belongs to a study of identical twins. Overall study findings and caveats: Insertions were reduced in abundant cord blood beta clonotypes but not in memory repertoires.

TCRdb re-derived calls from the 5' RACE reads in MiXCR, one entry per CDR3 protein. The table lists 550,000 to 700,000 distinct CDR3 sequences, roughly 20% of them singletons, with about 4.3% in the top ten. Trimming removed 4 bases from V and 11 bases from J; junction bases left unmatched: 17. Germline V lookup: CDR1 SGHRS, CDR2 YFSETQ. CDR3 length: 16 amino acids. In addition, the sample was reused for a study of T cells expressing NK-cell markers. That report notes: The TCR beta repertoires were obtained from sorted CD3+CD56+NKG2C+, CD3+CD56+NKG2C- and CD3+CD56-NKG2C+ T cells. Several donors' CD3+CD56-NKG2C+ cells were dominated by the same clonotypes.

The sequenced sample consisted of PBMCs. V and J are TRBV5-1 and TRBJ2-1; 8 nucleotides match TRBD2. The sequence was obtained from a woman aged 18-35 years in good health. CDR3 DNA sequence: TGCGCCAGCAGCCGAGGAGAGCGGGAGCTCGGATATAAGCAGTTCTTC. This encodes CASSRGERELGYKQFF.